Listed below are T cell receptor beta chains from one sample, sequenced in a study of Ad26.COV2.S vaccination and SARS-CoV-2 variants. Data came from immunoSEQ multiplex PCR; TCRdb stores just in-frame clones and leaves some out. The sample has 240,000 or so clones, 88% seen once. Source: peripheral blood, taken in a trial of Ad26.COV2.S vaccine versus placebo. The receptors were gathered from a person between 18 and 65 years old who received the Ad26.COV2.S COVID-19 vaccine or a placebo. Each CDR3 is given with its conserved first and last residue. D genes are given only for firm matches. Where a row states a size, it is once, few, many or the class of an expanded clone; other rows omit it.

clone_size: .; d_call: TRBD2; j_call: TRBJ2-3; v_call: TRBV9; cdr3_aa: CASSVGGVTDTQYF; cdr3_nt: TGTGCCAGCAGCGTGGGAGGGGTCACAGATACGCAGTATTTT
clone_size: .; d_call: TRBD2; j_call: TRBJ2-1; v_call: TRBV7-9; cdr3_aa: CASSTRTSGRASSYNEQFF; cdr3_nt: TGTGCCAGCAGCACACGGACTAGCGGGAGGGCGAGCTCCTACAATGAGCAGTTCTTC
clone_size: .; d_call: TRBD1; j_call: TRBJ2-7; v_call: TRBV6-2/TRBV6-3; cdr3_aa: CASSYSGTGIGEQYF; cdr3_nt: TGTGCCAGCAGTTACTCGGGGACAGGGATAGGAGAGCAGTACTTC
clone_size: .; d_call: .; j_call: TRBJ2-7; v_call: TRBV18; cdr3_aa: CASSLGIGSHYEQYF; cdr3_nt: TGTGCCAGCTCACTCGGGATCGGTAGTCACTACGAGCAGTACTTC
clone_size: .; d_call: .; j_call: TRBJ2-1; v_call: TRBV18; cdr3_aa: CASSPPSQDFEQFF; cdr3_nt: TGTGCCAGCTCACCACCGTCGCAGGATTTCGAGCAGTTCTTC
clone_size: .; d_call: .; j_call: TRBJ1-2; v_call: TRBV28; cdr3_aa: CASSPAYGYGYTF; cdr3_nt: TGTGCCAGCAGTCCTGCGTATGGCTATGGCTACACCTTC
clone_size: once; d_call: .; j_call: TRBJ2-7; v_call: TRBV11-2; cdr3_aa: CASSLSRSYEQYF; cdr3_nt: TGTGCCAGCAGCTTATCTAGATCCTACGAGCAGTACTTC
clone_size: .; d_call: TRBD2; j_call: TRBJ2-5; v_call: TRBV6-5; cdr3_aa: CASSLAGGTLETQYF; cdr3_nt: TGTGCCAGCAGTTTGGCGGGGGGCACATTGGAGACCCAGTACTTC
clone_size: .; d_call: .; j_call: TRBJ2-3; v_call: TRBV4-3; cdr3_aa: CASSQERKGSGTQYF; cdr3_nt: TGCGCCAGCAGCCAAGAACGGAAGGGCTCAGGGACGCAGTATTTT
clone_size: .; d_call: TRBD1; j_call: TRBJ2-7; v_call: TRBV5-4; cdr3_aa: CASSLGGTGAYEQYF; cdr3_nt: TGTGCCAGCAGCTTGGGAGGGACAGGAGCCTACGAGCAGTACTTC
clone_size: few; d_call: .; j_call: TRBJ2-7; v_call: TRBV27; cdr3_aa: CASSFSGAYEQYF; cdr3_nt: TGTGCCAGCAGTTTTTCAGGGGCCTACGAGCAGTACTTC
clone_size: once; d_call: .; j_call: TRBJ1-4; v_call: TRBV9; cdr3_aa: CASSVGGEINEKLFF; cdr3_nt: TGTGCCAGCAGCGTAGGGGGGGAAATCAATGAAAAACTGTTTTTT
clone_size: .; d_call: .; j_call: TRBJ2-1; v_call: TRBV28; cdr3_aa: CASQGNYNEQFF; cdr3_nt: TGTGCCAGCCAAGGCAACTACAATGAGCAGTTCTTC
clone_size: .; d_call: TRBD2; j_call: TRBJ2-3; v_call: TRBV10-3; cdr3_aa: CAISDSGGRGDTQYF; cdr3_nt: TGTGCCATCAGCGATAGCGGGGGGCGCGGAGATACGCAGTATTTT
clone_size: .; d_call: .; j_call: TRBJ1-6; v_call: TRBV18; cdr3_aa: CASSPPALPNNSPLHF; cdr3_nt: TGTGCCAGCTCACCACCGGCCCTACCAAATAATTCACCCCTCCACTTT
clone_size: .; d_call: .; j_call: TRBJ1-5; v_call: TRBV28; cdr3_aa: CASSFSAYSNQPQHF; cdr3_nt: TGTGCCAGCAGTTTTTCGGCCTATAGCAATCAGCCCCAGCATTTT
clone_size: once; d_call: .; j_call: TRBJ2-5; v_call: TRBV6-2/TRBV6-3; cdr3_aa: CASSYGGASSVRETQYF; cdr3_nt: TGTGCCAGCAGTTACGGGGGGGCGAGTTCGGTGAGAGAGACCCAGTACTTC
clone_size: .; d_call: .; j_call: TRBJ2-7; v_call: TRBV18; cdr3_aa: CASSGAGPGEQYF; cdr3_nt: TGTGCCAGCTCAGGTGCGGGACCGGGGGAGCAGTACTTC
clone_size: .; d_call: TRBD1; j_call: TRBJ1-5; v_call: TRBV27; cdr3_aa: CASRTLTGGGNQPQHF; cdr3_nt: TGTGCCAGCAGGACGCTGACAGGGGGGGGCAATCAGCCCCAGCATTTT
clone_size: .; d_call: .; j_call: TRBJ2-7; v_call: TRBV7-2; cdr3_aa: CASSVDSYSEQYF; cdr3_nt: TGTGCCAGCAGCGTCGACAGTTACTCCGAGCAGTACTTC
clone_size: .; d_call: TRBD1; j_call: TRBJ1-5; v_call: TRBV6-5; cdr3_aa: CASRRQGISYQPQHF; cdr3_nt: TGTGCCAGCAGACGACAGGGGATAAGCTATCAGCCCCAGCATTTT
clone_size: .; d_call: TRBD2; j_call: TRBJ2-7; v_call: TRBV19; cdr3_aa: CASSIGGRAADEQYF; cdr3_nt: TGTGCCAGTAGTATAGGTGGGAGGGCCGCGGACGAGCAGTACTTC
clone_size: .; d_call: TRBD2; j_call: TRBJ2-1; v_call: TRBV15; cdr3_aa: CATSRGRESSGGAYNEQFF; cdr3_nt: TGTGCCACCAGCAGGGGAAGGGAGTCTAGCGGGGGGGCCTACAATGAGCAGTTCTTC
clone_size: .; d_call: .; j_call: TRBJ2-3; v_call: TRBV11-3; cdr3_aa: CASSSDREGSTDTQYF; cdr3_nt: TGTGCCAGCAGCTCCGACAGGGAGGGAAGCACAGATACGCAGTATTTT